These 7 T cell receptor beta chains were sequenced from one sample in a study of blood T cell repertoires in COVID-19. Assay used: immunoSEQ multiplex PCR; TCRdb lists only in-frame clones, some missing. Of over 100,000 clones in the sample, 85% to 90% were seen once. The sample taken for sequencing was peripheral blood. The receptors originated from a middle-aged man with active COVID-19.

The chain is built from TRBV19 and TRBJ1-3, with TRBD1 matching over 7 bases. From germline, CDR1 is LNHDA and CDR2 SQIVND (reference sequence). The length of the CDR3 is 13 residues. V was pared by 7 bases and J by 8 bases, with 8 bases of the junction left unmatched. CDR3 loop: CASTRTGGHTIYF. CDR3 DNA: TGTGCCAGTACCAGGACAGGCGGACACACCATATATTTT. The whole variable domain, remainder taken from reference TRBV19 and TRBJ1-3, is DGGITQSPKYLFRKEGQNVTLSCEQNLNHDAMYWYRQDPGQGLRLIYYSQIVNDFQKGDIAEGYSVSREKKESFPLTVTSAQKNPTAFYLCASTRTGGHTIYFGEGSWLTVV.

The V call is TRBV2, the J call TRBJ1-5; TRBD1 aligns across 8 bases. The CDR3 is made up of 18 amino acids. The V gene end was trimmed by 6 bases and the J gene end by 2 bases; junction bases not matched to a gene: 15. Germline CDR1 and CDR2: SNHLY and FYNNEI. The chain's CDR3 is CASREKWEGTGGNQPQHF. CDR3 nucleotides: TGTGCCAGCAGAGAGAAGTGGGAGGGGACAGGAGGCAATCAGCCCCAGCATTTT.

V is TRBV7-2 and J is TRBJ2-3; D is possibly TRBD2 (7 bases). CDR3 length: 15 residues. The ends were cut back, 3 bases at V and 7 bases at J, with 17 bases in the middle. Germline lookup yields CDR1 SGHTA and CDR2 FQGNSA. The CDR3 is CASSLGGAARNTQYF. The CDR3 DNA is TGTGCCAGCAGCTTGGGGGGGGCCGCTCGAAATACGCAGTATTTT.

CDR3: CASRATGGAYNEQFF. In DNA, the CDR3 is TGTGCCAGCAGAGCGACAGGGGGTGCCTACAATGAGCAGTTCTTC. V usage is TRBV7-2 and J usage is TRBJ2-1; 9 bases map to TRBD1. The germline CDR1 and CDR2 sequences are SGHTA and FQGNSA. With V trimmed by 6 bases and J by 2 bases, 5 bases remained unmatched. This CDR3 is built from 15 residues. Looking up the rest from reference TRBV7-2 and TRBJ2-1 gives the full variable domain: GAGVSQSPSNKVTEKGKDVELRCDPISGHTALYWYRQSLGQGLEFLIYFQGNSAPDKSGLPSDRFSAERTGGSVSTLTIQRTQQEDSAVYLCASRATGGAYNEQFFGPGTRLTVL.

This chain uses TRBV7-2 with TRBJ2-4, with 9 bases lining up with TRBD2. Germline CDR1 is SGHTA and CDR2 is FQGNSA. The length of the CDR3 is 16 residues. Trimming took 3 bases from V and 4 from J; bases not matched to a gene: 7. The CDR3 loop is CASSFSSGVLKNIQYF. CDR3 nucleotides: TGTGCCAGCAGCTTTTCTAGCGGGGTTTTGAAAAACATTCAGTACTTC.

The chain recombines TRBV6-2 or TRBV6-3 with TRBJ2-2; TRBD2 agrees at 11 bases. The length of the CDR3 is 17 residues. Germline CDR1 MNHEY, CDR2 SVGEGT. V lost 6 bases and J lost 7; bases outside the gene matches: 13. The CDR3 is CASSPLSGGAFGGELFF. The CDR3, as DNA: TGTGCCAGCAGCCCGCTTAGCGGGGGGGCCTTCGGCGGGGAGCTGTTTTTT.

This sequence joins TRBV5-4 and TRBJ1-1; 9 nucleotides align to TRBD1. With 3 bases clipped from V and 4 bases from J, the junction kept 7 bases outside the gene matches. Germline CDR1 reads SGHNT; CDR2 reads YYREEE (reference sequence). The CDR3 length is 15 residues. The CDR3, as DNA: TGTGCCAGCAGCTCCCCGGGACAGGGAGGCACTGAAGCTTTCTTT. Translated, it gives CASSSPGQGGTEAFF.